This passage covers 30 T cell receptor beta chains from one sample sequenced in a study of T-cell memory formation after mild COVID-19. A single record per CDR3 protein comes from TCRdb applying MiXCR to the 5' RACE reads. The sample includes around 300,000 distinct CDR3 sequences, around 19% seen only once; the top ten take 20% to 25%. The sample was PBMCs or a T cell subset sorted from them (not recorded which). The source of these receptors is a man aged 18 to 30 who had mild COVID-19 (a few samples of this study predate the infection). Cell type and time point are not known.

The rearrangement links TRBV10-3 to TRBJ2-1; TRBD2 is a possible D gene (5 bases). Trimming pared 6 bases from V and 8 bases from J, leaving 20 bases between. Germline CDR1 and CDR2: ENHRY and SYGVKD. The CDR3 has 15 amino acids. The CDR3 is CAIRMDFLEGDEQFF. The DNA of the CDR3 is TGTGCCATCAGAATGGACTTCCTTGAGGGAGATGAGCAGTTCTTC.

This clonotype has ten or more counts. V usage is TRBV6-2 or TRBV6-3 and J usage is TRBJ2-3; D is unclear. This CDR3 region has 12 residues. CDR1 is MNHEY, CDR2 SVGEGT, per germline. Trimming removed 2 bases from V and 8 bases from J, with 8 bases in between. The CDR3 sequence is CASSYGPGTQYF. CDR3 sequence (DNA): TGTGCCAGCAGTTACGGGCCGGGTACGCAGTATTTT.

The V and J genes are TRBV24-1 and TRBJ1-1, with D unresolved. The CDR3 is made up of 16 amino acids. Trimming stripped 3 bases from V and 5 bases from J, with 18 bases between. Germline-derived CDR1 and CDR2 are KGHDR and SFDVKD. CDR3 DNA: TGTGCCACCAGTGATGGCCAGGCCCCGTGGAAAACTGAAGCTTTCTTT. As protein: CATSDGQAPWKTEAFF.

This clonotype appeared a few times. The chain has TRBV15 and TRBJ2-5; D gene unclear. The V gene's germline CDR1 is LNHNV and CDR2 YYDKDF (reference sequence). The CDR3 totals 13 residues. V was pared by 0 bases and J by 8 bases, with 10 bases between. CDR3 bases: TGTGCCACCAGCAGAGACGACCCGTTCACCCAGTACTTC. Encoded protein: CATSRDDPFTQYF. The whole variable domain, filled in from reference TRBV15 and TRBJ2-5, reads DAMVIQNPRYQVTQFGKPVTLSCSQTLNHNVMYWYQQKSSQAPKLLFHYYDKDFNNEADTPDNFQSRRPNTSFCFLDIRSPGLGDTAMYLCATSRDDPFTQYFGPGTRLLVL.

This chain connects TRBV4-2 to TRBJ2-5; D is ambiguous. Trimming removed 4 bases at V and 7 bases at J, with 16 bases between. Germline-derived CDR1 and CDR2 are LGHNA and YNFKEQ. There are 14 residues in the CDR3. This chain's CDR3 is CASSPVPTPGTQYF. The CDR3 DNA follows: TGTGCCAGCAGCCCGGTTCCCACCCCGGGGACCCAGTACTTC.

The chain combines TRBV5-1 with TRBJ2-1, with a possible D match to TRBD1 (5 bases). The CDR3 has 13 amino acids. Trimming removed 3 bases at V and 4 bases at J, with 8 bases between. Per germline, CDR1 SGHRS and CDR2 YFSETQ. The CDR3 spells CASSSQGYNEQFF. The CDR3 coding sequence is TGCGCCAGCAGCTCCCAGGGATACAATGAGCAGTTCTTC.

V is TRBV20-1 and J is TRBJ2-5; no reliable D call. This CDR3 spans 12 amino acids. CDR1 is DFQATT, CDR2 SNEGSKA, per germline (reference sequence). V was shortened by 2 bases and J by 4 bases, with 8 bases between the two germline ends. The CDR3 loop reads CSARPGPETQYF. For the CDR3, the DNA is TGCAGTGCTAGACCAGGCCCAGAGACCCAGTACTTC.

This clonotype was seen many times. This sequence joins TRBV29-1 and TRBJ2-5, with D hard to call. The CDR3 has 12 residues. CDR1 SQVTM and CDR2 ANQGSEA come from the germline V gene. Trimming stripped 8 bases from V and 3 bases from J, with 13 bases between. The CDR3 protein is CSTRNSKETQYF. DNA for the CDR3: TGCAGCACCCGAAACTCAAAAGAGACCCAGTACTTC.

V is TRBV19 and J is TRBJ1-2, with D uncertain. CDR1 LNHDA and CDR2 SQIVND come from the germline V gene (reference sequence). The germline V and J ends were trimmed by 3 bases and 8 bases, with 13 bases remaining between them. The CDR3 runs to 13 residues. DNA of the CDR3: TGTGCCAGTAGTATTCAAGGCAAGGACGGCTACACCTTC. Encoded protein: CASSIQGKDGYTF.

J is TRBJ2-1 and V is TRBV5-1, with a tentative D call TRBD1 (5 bases). CDR1 is SGHRS and CDR2 is YFSETQ in the germline V gene. This CDR3 has 15 amino acids. Trimming took off 0 bases at V and 9 bases at J, with 16 bases between the two ends. CDR3 bases: TGCGCCAGCAGCTTGGTGGCAGGGAAAGACCGTGAGCAGTTCTTC. Its protein is CASSLVAGKDREQFF.

The J gene is TRBJ1-4, the V gene TRBV6-4; 10 positions agree with TRBD1. Germline CDR1 reads MRHNA; CDR2 reads SNTAGT. CDR3 length: 16 residues. V was clipped by 3 bases and J by 6 bases; unmatched bases: 7. The CDR3 DNA is TGTGCCAGCAGTGAATCCTCGGGGACAGGGGATGAAAAACTGTTTTTT. It is translated as CASSESSGTGDEKLFF.

The genes are TRBV7-9 and TRBJ2-1; no firm D call. V shed 5 bases and J shed 10 bases, with 15 bases lying between them. Germline values: CDR1 SEHNR, CDR2 FQNEAQ (reference sequence). The CDR3 covers 13 residues. CDR3 bases: TGTGCCAGCAGCCCCCGTGAGCAGGCCGAGCAGTTCTTC. It encodes CASSPREQAEQFF.

This clonotype turned up a few times. This rearrangement joins TRBV7-2 to TRBJ1-5; no firm D call. Trimming pared 2 bases from V and 4 bases from J, leaving 6 bases between. Germline V gene lookup returns CDR1 SGHTA and CDR2 FQGNSA. This CDR3 comprises 13 residues. CDR3 nucleotide sequence: TGTGCCAGCAGCTTATACGGAAATCAGCCCCAGCATTTT. Translating it yields CASSLYGNQPQHF.

The chain recombines TRBV12-3 or TRBV12-4 with TRBJ2-3; 7 nucleotides line up with TRBD2. The CDR3 consists of 13 residues. J gave up 3 bases and V 6 bases, and 3 bases lay outside the gene matches. The CDR3 here is CASRLSGTDTQYF. CDR3 in DNA: TGTGCCAGCAGACTTAGCGGGACAGATACGCAGTATTTT.

This clonotype was recorded only once. The chain joins TRBV5-1 to TRBJ1-1; a possible D gene is TRBD1 (5 bases). The CDR3 length is 15 residues. The germline gives CDR1 SGHRS, CDR2 YFSETQ. Trimming stripped 4 bases from V and 4 bases from J, with 17 bases between. The CDR3 nucleotides read TGCGCCAGCAGCCCGGGGACTTTTGGAGGCACTGAAGCTTTCTTT. As protein: CASSPGTFGGTEAFF.

This chain uses TRBV18 with TRBJ2-1; 7 bases are a match to TRBD1. CDR1 and CDR2 from the germline V gene are KGHSH and LQKENI. The CDR3 length is 16 residues. V was clipped by 3 bases and J by 5 bases; unmatched bases: 10. The CDR3 loop is CASSPTGLRLHNEQFF. DNA for the CDR3: TGTGCCAGCTCACCGACAGGGTTAAGACTGCACAATGAGCAGTTCTTC.

This clonotype was seen only a few times. The chain is built from TRBV20-1 and TRBJ2-2, with 7 bases lining up with TRBD1. Germline V gives CDR1 DFQATT, CDR2 SNEGSKA (reference sequence). CDR3 size: 17 residues. With 3 bases clipped from V and 2 bases from J, the junction kept 12 bases outside the gene matches. DNA for the CDR3: TGCAGTGCTAGCCTGTCAAAGGGACAGAGAAACACCGGGGAGCTGTTTTTT. Residues: CSASLSKGQRNTGELFF.

There are a few counts of this clonotype. The gene calls are TRBV6-5 and TRBJ2-7; D remains ambiguous. The CDR3 contains 14 residues. Germline assignment: CDR1 MNHEY and CDR2 SVGAGI. Trimming took 2 bases from V and 0 from J, leaving 8 bases between them. The DNA of the CDR3 is TGTGCCAGCAGTTACGGGCAGGCCTCCTACGAGCAGTACTTC. Translated: CASSYGQASYEQYF.

Only a few counts were recorded for this clonotype. V gene TRBV10-3 combines with J gene TRBJ1-1; no clear D gene. The germline CDR1 and CDR2 sequences are ENHRY and SYGVKD. The CDR3 runs 15 residues. Trimming cost V 2 bases and J 0 bases, with 10 bases left between them. The CDR3 bases are TGTGCCATCAGTGAGAACGGCCGTATGAACACTGAAGCTTTCTTT. Protein: CAISENGRMNTEAFF.

This clonotype came up many times. This chain uses TRBV19 with TRBJ2-7; 7 nucleotides agree with TRBD1. Trimming removed 8 bases from V and 3 bases from J; junction bases left unmatched: 13. The CDR3 totals 15 residues. Germline CDR1 LNHDA, CDR2 SQIVND (reference sequence). This CDR3 is CASANVGTDYYEQYF. Written as DNA, the CDR3 is TGTGCCAGTGCCAATGTCGGGACAGATTACTACGAGCAGTACTTC.

This clonotype showed up many times. The chain combines TRBV5-1 with TRBJ2-1; 14 bases are shared with TRBD2. This CDR3 has 16 amino acids. V lost 4 bases and J lost 8; bases outside the gene matches: 8. The germline CDR1 and CDR2 sequences are SGHRS and YFSETQ. Written as DNA, the CDR3 is TGCGCCAGCAGCGAAATGACTAGCGGGGGGGCCGATGAGCAGTTCTTC. Residues: CASSEMTSGGADEQFF.

The J gene is TRBJ1-3, the V gene TRBV4-1; D is unresolved. Per germline, CDR1 MGHRA and CDR2 YSYEKL. The CDR3 has 14 residues. V was pared by 4 bases and J by 0 bases, with 7 bases between. The CDR3 DNA follows: TGCGCCAGCAGCCGAGAATACTCTGGAAACACCATATATTTT. It codes for CASSREYSGNTIYF.

This clonotype has a count of ten or more. The rearrangement uses TRBV5-1 and TRBJ2-7; 7 bases fit TRBD1. The trim removed 1 base at V and 3 bases at J, leaving 7 bases unmatched. CDR1 is SGHRS and CDR2 is YFSETQ in the germline V gene. The CDR3 extends over 15 amino acids. The DNA of the CDR3 is TGCGCCAGCAGCTTGAAGCCAGGGGGTCTCTACGAGCAGTACGTC. It specifies CASSLKPGGLYEQYV.

The rearrangement links TRBV21-1 to TRBJ1-1; the DNA was not compared with TRBD1, the D call given in the table. TRBV21-1 is reported as a pseudogene. The CDR3 has 18 residues. The CDR3 sequence is CASSKCRDRGLLDTEAFF. The DNA of the CDR3 is TGTGCCAGCAGCAAATGCCGGGACAGGGGGCTCTTGGACACTGAAGCTTTCTTT.

This clonotype has just a few counts. The rearrangement uses TRBV7-7 and TRBJ2-5; TRBD1 might be the D (6 bases). V shed 5 bases and J shed 4 bases, with 14 bases lying between them. CDR1 is SSHAT and CDR2 is FNYEAQ in the germline V gene (reference sequence). This CDR3 is 14 amino acids long. CDR3 coding DNA: TGTGCCAGCAGCCCGGACAGAGGCATAGAGACCCAGTACTTC. Translated, it gives CASSPDRGIETQYF.

This sequence joins TRBV2 and TRBJ2-3; D remains ambiguous. Trimming cost V 9 bases and J 11 bases, with 9 bases left between them. This CDR3 is 9 amino acids long. Looked up from germline, CDR1 is SNHLY and CDR2 is FYNNEI. The CDR3 bases are TGTGCCAGAGGGCCAATGCAGTATTTT. Translated: CARGPMQYF. The full variable domain, in which reference TRBV2 and TRBJ2-3 provide the parts outside the CDR3, is EPEVTQTPSHQVTQMGQEVILRCVPISNHLYFYWYRQILGQKVEFLVSFYNNEISEKSEIFDDQFSVERPDGSNFTLKIRSTKLEDSAMYFCARGPMQYFGPGTRLTVL.

This clonotype was detected a few times. The chain uses TRBV7-9 and TRBJ2-3, with 8 bases that match TRBD1. Germline CDR1 SEHNR, CDR2 FQNEAQ (reference sequence). The ends lost 5 bases at V and 4 bases at J; junction bases unmatched: 8. This CDR3 region has 15 residues. The CDR3 DNA is TGTGCCAGCAGCGACACCAGGGGGCCGGCAGATACGCAGTATTTT. As protein: CASSDTRGPADTQYF.

This clonotype was counted a few times. V gene TRBV9 combines with J gene TRBJ2-1; no clear D. The CDR3 covers 13 residues. The germline gives CDR1 SGDLS, CDR2 YYNGEE. Trimming took 0 bases from V and 7 from J, leaving 8 bases between them. For the CDR3, the DNA is TGTGCCAGCAGCGTAGCTAAGGGAAATGAGCAGTTCTTC. Amino acid sequence: CASSVAKGNEQFF.

J is TRBJ2-7 and V is TRBV3-1, with TRBD2 identical over 8 bases. With V trimmed by 4 bases and J by 2 bases, 10 bases remained unmatched. The CDR3 is 16 residues long. Per germline, CDR1 LGHDT and CDR2 YNNKEL (reference sequence). For the CDR3, the DNA is TGTGCCAGCAGCCCCGGGGCGGGGGGCTTGGCCTACGAGCAGTACTTC. Translation gives CASSPGAGGLAYEQYF.

The gene calls are TRBV6-2 or TRBV6-3 and TRBJ2-1, with D perhaps matching TRBD1 (6 bases). V lost 2 bases and J 0 bases, leaving 11 bases between the germline ends. CDR1 and CDR2 from the germline V gene are MNHEY and SVGEGT. The CDR3 is made up of 16 amino acids. The chain's CDR3 is CASSYVGASSYNEQFF. The CDR3 DNA is TGTGCCAGCAGTTACGTGGGGGCCAGCTCCTACAATGAGCAGTTCTTC.